This TCR beta chain was sequenced for a study of human thymus T cells. Study-wide points: V and J genes seemed to be used with bias in thymic and blood repertoires.

Sequencing was performed with immunoSEQ multiplex PCR; in TCRdb, only in-frame clones are kept and a portion is missing. The sample shows more than 50,000 clones, approximately 93% of them seen only once. About this clone: Its antigen is undetermined.

The V and J ends lost 3 bases and 2 bases respectively, with 8 bases between them. The CDR3 has 14 amino acids. Germline-derived CDR1 and CDR2 are MGHDK and SYGVNS. A roughly 0.5-1 mL peripheral blood aliquot was taken intraoperatively from four of eight donors. Sample: blood. The gene calls are TRBV25-1 and TRBJ1-5; a weak D match, TRBD1 (5 bases). The TCR was taken from a boy younger than two with a congenital heart defect but otherwise immunologically healthy. This CDR3 reads CASSERGGNQPQHF. The CDR3, as DNA: TGTGCCAGCAGTGAGCGAGGGGGCAATCAGCCCCAGCATTTT.